The T cell receptor (beta chain) described here comes from a study of PD-L1 blockade in urothelial cancer. Across the study: T cell content in blood samples showed a median of around 140,000.

This clone occurred a few times. The templates were synthetic TCR analogs, and they were spiked into each PCR. The repertoire was sequenced with immunoSEQ multiplex PCR; TCRdb's copy has only in-frame clones and lacks some. The sample lists 45,000 to 60,000 clones; approximately 84% were seen once. Losses at the gene ends were 6 bases for V and 7 bases for J; bases not matched to a gene: 13. CDR1 SGHTA and CDR2 FQGTGA come from the germline V gene. This CDR3 has 15 residues. V is TRBV7-3 and J is TRBJ2-7, with 9 bases aligning to TRBD1. This TCR came from a man aged 40-49 years with urothelial cancer. This material consisted of PBMCs, taken around atezolizumab (anti-PD-L1) treatment. In DNA form, the CDR3 reads TGTGCCAGCAGAGCCTGGACAGGGGTTTTTTGGGAGCAGTACTTC. Translation: CASRAWTGVFWEQYF.